Listed here are 30 T cell receptor beta chains from one sample, sequenced in a study of regulatory T cells in long-lasting Graves disease. Specified time point: newly diagnosed GD, antithyroid drugs for less than 3 months. PBMCs provided the RNA from which the TCR library was made. According to the study, TCR beta libraries were built with iRepertoire HTBI primers and CDR3-region Arm-PCR. In TCRdb, the multiplex PCR reads were re-called with MiXCR into one record per CDR3 protein. The table has under 300,000 distinct CDR3 sequences, about a sixth seen once. The sequencing used peripheral blood mononuclear cells (PBMCs), collected at new diagnosis, from a patient treated with antithyroid drugs. Every receptor here comes from a female donor with Graves disease.

The gene calls are TRBV9 and TRBJ2-2, with TRBD2 matching over 7 bases. Germline V CDR1 and CDR2: SGDLS, YYNGEE. The V segment lost 6 bases and the J segment 5 bases; nucleotides outside the gene matches: 10. This CDR3 has 15 amino acids. This CDR3 reads CASTPSGGGTGELFF. CDR3 DNA: TGTGCCAGCACCCCCTCGGGAGGAGGTACCGGGGAGCTGTTTTTT.

This clonotype was recorded many times. V is TRBV11-2 and J is TRBJ2-2; either TRBD1 or TRBD2 may fit D (5 bases each). The V end lost 2 bases, the J end lost 4 bases, and 11 bases lay between the germline ends. This CDR3 is built from 15 residues. In germline, CDR1 is SGHAT, CDR2 FQNNGV. CDR3 protein: CASSLRDPFTGELFF. CDR3 nucleotide sequence: TGTGCCAGCAGCTTAAGGGACCCTTTCACCGGGGAGCTGTTTTTT.

This clonotype was counted many times. J is TRBJ2-1 and V is TRBV10-3; the D is unclear. Germline assignment: CDR1 ENHRY and CDR2 SYGVKD. CDR3 size: 14 residues. Trimming took off 4 bases at V and 6 bases at J, with 13 bases between the two ends. As DNA, the CDR3 is TGTGCCATCAGTGGTCCTCCCCGGAGCAATGAGCAGTTCTTC. This encodes CAISGPPRSNEQFF.

This clonotype occurred many times. The V and J genes are TRBV2 and TRBJ1-1; 8 bases align to TRBD1. Germline values: CDR1 SNHLY, CDR2 FYNNEI. The CDR3 is 14 amino acids. The trim removed 5 bases at V and 2 bases at J, leaving 4 bases unmatched. The CDR3 loop is CASSSDRVNTEAFF. CDR3 in DNA: TGTGCCAGCAGTTCGGACAGGGTTAACACTGAAGCTTTCTTT.

This clonotype was counted at least ten times. The chain couples TRBV20-1 to TRBJ2-7; 13 nucleotides match TRBD2. The V and J ends lost 3 bases and 3 bases, in that order; junction bases with no gene match: 8. This CDR3 has 16 residues. CDR1 is DFQATT, CDR2 SNEGSKA, per germline (reference sequence). The CDR3 protein is CSASRHRLAGGYEQYF. DNA for the CDR3: TGCAGTGCTAGTCGACACAGACTAGCGGGAGGCTACGAGCAGTACTTC.

This clonotype showed up many times. The J gene is TRBJ2-1, the V gene TRBV19; the match to TRBD2 covers 11 bases. The CDR3 consists of 17 residues. V shed 3 bases and J 4 bases; nucleotides not matched to a gene: 8. From germline, CDR1 is LNHDA and CDR2 SQIVND (reference sequence). The CDR3 spells CASSIPLTSGTYNEQFF. CDR3 nucleotides: TGTGCCAGTAGTATCCCCCTGACTAGCGGGACTTACAATGAGCAGTTCTTC.

This clonotype has a count of ten or more. This rearrangement joins TRBV24-1 to TRBJ2-5, with unresolved D. The germline V gene has CDR1 KGHDR and CDR2 SFDVKD. The CDR3 extends over 15 amino acids. V was cut by 3 bases and J by 1 base, with 11 bases left in between. As DNA, the CDR3 is TGTGCCACCAGTGATCCCACGGCCAGCCAAGAGACCCAGTACTTC. It codes for CATSDPTASQETQYF.

This clonotype was seen many times. The chain is built from TRBV6-5 and TRBJ1-4; TRBD1 matches 7 bases. The CDR3 contains 14 residues. Trimming took 4 bases from V and 3 from J; bases not matched to a gene: 2. Germline-derived CDR1 and CDR2 are MNHEY and SVGAGI. CDR3 sequence (DNA): TGTGCCAGCAGTTTGACAGGGCCTAATGAAAAACTGTTTTTT. Encoded protein: CASSLTGPNEKLFF.

The gene calls are TRBV4-1 and TRBJ1-1; D call uncertain. CDR1 and CDR2 from the germline V gene are MGHRA and YSYEKL. The CDR3 has 13 amino acids. The V gene lost 3 bases and the J gene lost 7 bases, with 12 bases spanning the gap. The CDR3 region has the DNA TGCGCCAGCAGCCACGGACCGTTTCTTGAAGCTTTCTTT. Its translation: CASSHGPFLEAFF.

This clonotype came up many times. The gene calls are TRBV7-2 and TRBJ2-1; 9 positions match TRBD2. Germline V gene data show CDR1 as SGHTA and CDR2 as FQGNSA. The CDR3 contains 17 residues. The ends lost 1 base at V and 1 base at J; junction bases unmatched: 5. CDR3 sequence reads: CASSLVGAGGSYNEQFF. Written as DNA, the CDR3 is TGTGCCAGCAGCTTAGTAGGAGCGGGAGGTTCCTACAATGAGCAGTTCTTC.

The chain recombines TRBV9 with TRBJ2-1; 12 bases fit TRBD1. V lost 3 bases and J lost 7; bases outside the gene matches: 11. This CDR3 spans 17 amino acids. Germline lookup yields CDR1 SGDLS and CDR2 YYNGEE. The CDR3 DNA follows: TGTGCCAGCAGCGCAACCTTGGGACAGGGGGCGTGGAATGAGCAGTTCTTC. This codes for CASSATLGQGAWNEQFF.

This clonotype came up many times. V gene TRBV24-1 combines with J gene TRBJ2-1; possibly TRBD2 for D (6 bases). Trimming shortened V by 1 base and J by 10 bases, and 19 bases separated the two germline ends. The CDR3 covers 16 residues. Germline-derived CDR1 and CDR2 are KGHDR and SFDVKD. The CDR3 spells CATSDFGGTGIGEQFF. The CDR3 bases are TGTGCCACCAGTGATTTCGGAGGGACGGGGATTGGAGAGCAGTTCTTC.

This clonotype was picked up a small number of times. A read error is possible here, since a much larger clone lies one base away. This chain joins TRBV3-1 and TRBJ1-6; tentative D call: TRBD1 (5 bases). The germline gives CDR1 LGHDT, CDR2 YNNKEL (reference sequence). Trimming pared 9 bases from V and 10 bases from J, leaving 16 bases between. The CDR3 runs 13 residues. In nucleotides, the CDR3 is TGTGCCAGTCGTTTCCAGGGAGAGTCACCCCTCCACTTT. It yields the protein CASRFQGESPLHF.

This clonotype has a count of ten or more. This chain links TRBV11-2 with TRBJ2-7; TRBD1 is a possible D gene (5 bases). V was shortened by 4 bases and J by 6 bases, with 10 bases between the two germline ends. The CDR3 is made up of 12 amino acids. CDR1 is SGHAT, CDR2 FQNNGV, per germline. This CDR3 is CASSSGLREQYF. CDR3 sequence (DNA): TGTGCCAGCAGCTCAGGGTTACGCGAGCAGTACTTC. Full variable domain (outside the CDR3, taken from reference TRBV11-2 and TRBJ2-7): EAGVAQSPRYKIIEKRQSVAFWCNPISGHATLYWYQQILGQGPKLLIQFQNNGVVDDSQLPKDRFSAERLKGVDSTLKIQPAKLEDSAVYLCASSSGLREQYFGPGTRLTVT.

This clonotype showed up many times. The V gene is TRBV3-1, the J gene TRBJ2-1, with 9 bases fitting TRBD1. The CDR3 is 13 amino acids. Germline CDR1 is LGHDT and CDR2 is YNNKEL (reference sequence). Trimming removed 2 bases from V and 8 bases from J; junction bases left unmatched: 1. As DNA, the CDR3 is TGTGCCAGCAGCCAAAGACAGGGGGATGAGCAGTTCTTC. This translates into CASSQRQGDEQFF.

The sample holds many counts of this clonotype. This chain joins TRBV24-1 and TRBJ2-3, with 13 bases aligning to TRBD2. The CDR3 runs to 16 residues. The germline V gene has CDR1 KGHDR and CDR2 SFDVKD. J lost 4 bases, V lost 3 bases, and 3 bases had no gene match. Written as DNA, the CDR3 is TGTGCCACCAGTGATCACGGACTAGCGGGAGCAGATACGCAGTATTTT. Its protein is CATSDHGLAGADTQYF.

This clonotype was counted many times. The genes are TRBV20-1 and TRBJ2-2, with 9 bases lining up with TRBD2. Germline V CDR1 and CDR2: DFQATT, SNEGSKA (reference sequence). V lost 3 bases and J lost 5; bases outside the gene matches: 4. The CDR3 consists of 14 residues. The CDR3 loop is CSASGLAGTGELFF. The CDR3 DNA sequence: TGCAGTGCTAGCGGCCTAGCGGGAACCGGGGAGCTGTTTTTT.

At least ten counts were recorded for this clonotype. The rearrangement joins TRBV24-1 to TRBJ2-5, with 14 bases identical to TRBD2. Looked up from germline, CDR1 is KGHDR and CDR2 is SFDVKD. Germline trimming cut 5 bases from V and 5 bases from J; bases unmatched to any gene: 6. CDR3 length: 16 residues. DNA of the CDR3: TGTGCCACCAGTGCCGGGACTAGCGGGAGATCGGAGACCCAGTACTTC. This translates into CATSAGTSGRSETQYF.

Many counts were recorded for this clonotype. The V and J genes are TRBV5-1 and TRBJ1-3; possible D gene TRBD1, 6 bases. CDR3 size: 16 residues. Deletions cut 5 bases from V and 1 base from J, with 16 bases between. CDR1 is SGHRS, CDR2 YFSETQ, per germline. The CDR3 DNA reads TGCGCCAGCAGGGACACTGGAGGGGGGTCTGGAAACACCATATATTTT. Amino acid sequence: CASRDTGGGSGNTIYF.

This chain links TRBV12-3 or TRBV12-4 with TRBJ2-1; a possible D gene is TRBD2 (5 bases). With 1 base removed from V and 8 bases from J, the gap between germline ends came to 15 bases. CDR3 length: 15 residues. This CDR3 reads CASSLGGLVEDEQFF. The CDR3 region has the DNA TGTGCCAGCAGTTTAGGAGGGCTAGTAGAGGATGAGCAGTTCTTC.

There are many counts of this clonotype. CDR3 amino acids: CASSLGGADGYTF. As DNA, the CDR3 is TGTGCCAGCAGCTTAGGAGGGGCGGACGGCTACACCTTC. V gene TRBV7-2 combines with J gene TRBJ1-2; tentatively, D is TRBD1 (5 bases). The CDR3 has 13 residues. CDR1 is SGHTA and CDR2 is FQGNSA in the germline V gene. The V and J ends lost 1 base and 8 bases respectively, with 11 bases between them.

This clonotype showed up just a few times. The chain carries TRBV5-6 and TRBJ2-2; the match to TRBD2 covers 8 bases. After removal of 3 bases from V and 2 bases from J, the junction contained 6 bases not matched to a gene. Germline loops: CDR1 SGHDT, CDR2 YYEEEE. The CDR3 consists of 16 residues. CDR3 sequence reads: CASSWRLATNTGELFF. CDR3 sequence (DNA): TGTGCCAGCAGCTGGAGACTAGCGACTAACACCGGGGAGCTGTTTTTT.

At least ten counts were recorded for this clonotype. The gene calls are TRBV27 and TRBJ1-6; 9 bases agree with TRBD1. V trimming: 2 bases; J trimming: 7 bases; junction bases outside the gene matches: 6. This CDR3 region has 16 residues. Germline V lookup: CDR1 MNHEY, CDR2 SMNVEV (reference sequence). In nucleotides, the CDR3 is TGTGCCAGCAGTTTAAAGCCGGGACAGGGAAATTCACCCCTCCACTTT. Its translation: CASSLKPGQGNSPLHF.

This clonotype was counted at least ten times. The chain joins TRBV2 to TRBJ2-5, with 7 positions matching TRBD1. V trimming: 4 bases; J trimming: 4 bases; junction bases outside the gene matches: 3. The germline V gene encodes CDR1 SNHLY and CDR2 FYNNEI. The CDR3 is 13 residues long. CDR3 sequence (DNA): TGTGCCAGCAGTGTACAGGGGAGAGAGACCCAGTACTTC. Translation: CASSVQGRETQYF.

This clonotype was found many times. The gene calls are TRBV3-1 and TRBJ2-3; tentatively, D is TRBD2 (6 bases). V was trimmed by 1 base and J by 2 bases, leaving 13 bases between them. The germline V gene encodes CDR1 LGHDT and CDR2 YNNKEL (reference sequence). There are 16 residues in the CDR3. The CDR3 DNA reads as TGTGCCAGCAGCCAAGTCTTCGGGAGAAACACAGATACGCAGTATTTT. This sequence encodes CASSQVFGRNTDTQYF.

In this sample, this clonotype turned up a few times. It may be a read error: a sequence one base away is much more abundant. The chain combines TRBV19 with TRBJ2-5; TRBD2 might be the D (5 bases). The CDR3 is made up of 13 amino acids. Germline values: CDR1 LNHDA, CDR2 SQIVND (reference sequence). The CDR3 DNA reads as TGTGCCAATAGTATAACTAGCCAAGAGACCCAGTACTTC. It encodes CANSITSQETQYF.

This clonotype was observed many times. The rearrangement joins TRBV7-8 to TRBJ2-5; possible D gene TRBD2, 5 bases. The CDR3 length is 13 residues. CDR1 is SGHVS, CDR2 FQNEAQ, per germline. V was pared by 5 bases and J by 4 bases, with 11 bases between. Written as DNA, the CDR3 is TGTGCCAGCAGCATTCCCGGGGTAGAGACCCAGTACTTC. It specifies CASSIPGVETQYF.

This clonotype has a count of ten or more. This CDR3 is CASSLGQNQPQHF. The CDR3 DNA follows: TGTGCCAGCAGTTTAGGGCAGAATCAGCCCCAGCATTTT. The chain has TRBV12-3 or TRBV12-4 and TRBJ1-5; no reliable D call. This CDR3 region has 13 residues. V was pared by 1 base and J by 4 bases, with 5 bases between.

This clonotype was recorded many times. The rearrangement joins TRBV14 to TRBJ1-2; D gene uncertain. The CDR3 consists of 12 residues. The V end lost 3 bases, the J end lost 8 bases, and 10 bases lay between the germline ends. In germline, CDR1 is SGHDN, CDR2 FVKESK. The CDR3 protein is CASSHGLGGYTF. The CDR3, as DNA: TGTGCCAGCAGCCACGGGCTGGGGGGCTACACCTTC.

This clonotype was observed many times. The chain has TRBV7-2 and TRBJ1-2; 10 positions agree with TRBD1. There are 16 residues in the CDR3. The ends lost 1 base at V and 6 bases at J; junction bases unmatched: 8. Germline CDR1 is SGHTA and CDR2 is FQGNSA. The chain's CDR3 is CASSLDTGTGVNGYTF. DNA of the CDR3: TGTGCCAGCAGCTTAGACACCGGGACAGGGGTTAATGGCTACACCTTC.